Listed below are T cell receptor beta chains from one sample, sequenced in a study of T cell clones after liver transplantation. Repertoires were generated with immunoSEQ multiplex PCR, while TCRdb's copy carries only in-frame clones and drops some. This table has about 15,000 clones, roughly 84% appearing once. The material was CD8+ T cells from blood, obtained around 44 months after liver transplant. The receptors shown here come from a human patient who received a liver transplant. Some T cells may have come from the graft donor. Each CDR3 is given with its conserved first and last residue. The D gene is left open where the match is weak.

15,TRBJ1-1,TRBV7-9,NA,TGTGCCAGCAGCCCGCGGCCCCCGATCAACACTGAAGCTTTCTTT,CASSPRPPINTEAFF
11,TRBJ1-1,TRBV27,NA,TGTGCCAGCTTCTCGAACACTGAAGCTTTCTTT,CASFSNTEAFF
15,TRBJ2-6,TRBV9,NA,TGTGCCAGCAGCGTAGCAGGGACGGGGGCCAACGTCCTGACTTTC,CASSVAGTGANVLTF
17,TRBJ2-3,TRBV29-1,NA,TGCAGCGTTGAAGAGCCCGACGGAAGCCCCGCCACAGATACGCAGTATTTT,CSVEEPDGSPATDTQYF
13,TRBJ2-1,TRBV6-6,NA,TGTGCCAGCAGTTCTATAAGTGGTAGTGAGCAGTTCTTC,CASSSISGSEQFF
10,TRBJ2-7,TRBV29-1,NA,TGCAGCGTACTCACATGGGAGCAGTACTTC,CSVLTWEQYF
15,TRBJ2-2,TRBV7-2,NA,TGTGCCAGCAGCTTATTGGGATCGAACACCGGGGAGCTGTTTTTT,CASSLLGSNTGELFF
14,TRBJ2-3,TRBV28,TRBD2,TGTGCCAGCAGTAGTCTAGCGGGAGCAGATACGCAGTATTTT,CASSSLAGADTQYF
16,TRBJ2-1,TRBV28,TRBD2,TGTGCCAGCAGTTCCGTAACTAGCGGGTTCTACAATGAGCAGTTCTTC,CASSSVTSGFYNEQFF
13,TRBJ2-1,TRBV27,NA,TGTGCCAGCAGTTTACAGCTAGCCAATGAGCAGTTCTTC,CASSLQLANEQFF
14,TRBJ2-1,TRBV11-2,TRBD2,TGTGCCAGCAGCTTACCCGGGACTACTACTGAGCAGTTCTTC,CASSLPGTTTEQFF